Listed here is a single T cell receptor (beta chain). Authors' data handling: Estimates of nucleated cell counts were drawn from the amplification of reference gene primers. Using immunoSEQ multiplex PCR, the repertoire was profiled, and TCRdb retains in-frame clones only, with some absent. V and J calls and clone size are given by that table; D and trimming were obtained from the DNA. The data hold some 80,000 clones, with 65% to 80% observed a single time. The record originates from a study of blood T cell repertoires in COVID-19. For the study at large: Acute and convalescent COVID-19 samples came from the United States, Italy and Spain. Sample material is recorded as cDNA or gDNA derived from T cells, B-cell-depleted T cells, or PBMCs.

The receptor was isolated from a woman of 80 years or more with active or convalescent COVID-19. The sequenced material came from peripheral blood.

The CDR3 DNA is TGTGCCAGCAGCCCCCGGACAGGGGAAACCGGGGAGCTGTTTTTT. The encoded protein is CASSPRTGETGELFF. The genes are TRBV3-1 (or the pseudogene TRBV3-2) and TRBJ2-2; 9 bases line up with TRBD1. The CDR3 consists of 15 residues. Germline CDR1 is LGHDT and CDR2 is YNNKEL (reference sequence). V gave up 4 bases and J gave up 5 bases; unmatched junction bases: 5.